This T cell receptor beta chain appears in the sequencing data of a study of control samples from healthy donors and cancer patients. The CDR3 is made up of 15 amino acids. Germline V gene lookup returns CDR1 MNHEY and CDR2 SMNVEV (reference sequence). Germline trimming cut 8 bases from V and 1 base from J; bases unmatched to any gene: 9. The data were produced by immunoSEQ multiplex PCR, yet TCRdb's version contains in-frame clones alone and is incomplete. Of more than 85,000 clones listed, approximately 87% were seen once; the top ten hold around 3.9%. The TCR was taken from a woman aged 55-75 years with lung cancer. Specimen: PBMCs. The chain uses TRBV27 and TRBJ2-7; 9 positions match TRBD1. CDR3 in DNA: TGTGCCAGCTCTCCCGGACAGGGGACATCCTACGAGCAGTACTTC. It encodes CASSPGQGTSYEQYF.